One sample yielded the 20 T cell receptor beta chains listed below, sequenced in a study of cytotoxic CD8 clonotypes in ibrutinib-treated CLL. Clones were sequenced by immunoSEQ multiplex PCR, and TCRdb holds only the in-frame ones, with some missing. This table has around 150,000 clones, roughly four fifths appearing once. Sequenced material: PBMCs, taken after 12 months of ibrutinib treatment. The receptors derive from a human donor with chronic lymphocytic leukemia.

The chain combines TRBV21-1 with TRBJ2-6; the D call of TRBD1 is as the table states it, not checked on the DNA. TRBV21-1 is a pseudogene. This CDR3 comprises 21 residues. CDR3 residues: CASSKVGPAVQARSGANVLTF. CDR3 coding DNA: TGTGCCAGCAGCAAAGTGGGCCCGGCGGTACAGGCGCGTTCTGGGGCCAACGTCCTGACTTTC.

This rearrangement joins TRBV30 to TRBJ2-7; D is perhaps TRBD1 (5 bases). Germline CDR1 and CDR2: GTSNPN and SVGIG (reference sequence). The CDR3 is made up of 12 amino acids. The ends were cut back, 4 bases at V and 3 bases at J, with 10 bases in the middle. The CDR3 region is CAWNSQGYEQYF. Here the CDR3 DNA reads TGTGCCTGGAATTCCCAGGGCTACGAGCAGTACTTC.

The chain couples TRBV28 to TRBJ2-3; D is ambiguous. This CDR3 is 15 amino acids long. Trimming shortened V by 6 bases and J by 3 bases, and 16 bases separated the two germline ends. In germline, CDR1 is MDHEN, CDR2 SYDVKM. The CDR3 DNA sequence: TGTGCCAGCAGCCCTCACTTAATAGGAACAGATACGCAGTATTTT. It codes for CASSPHLIGTDTQYF.

This chain uses TRBV28 with TRBJ2-1; D remains ambiguous. CDR3 length: 16 residues. Germline CDR1 MDHEN, CDR2 SYDVKM. V was clipped by 5 bases and J by 3 bases, with 17 bases between them. This chain's CDR3 is CASSPTDPTGYNEQFF. CDR3 bases: TGTGCCAGCAGTCCCACCGATCCGACCGGCTACAATGAGCAGTTCTTC. Full variable domain (outside the CDR3, taken from reference TRBV28 and TRBJ2-1): DVKVTQSSRYLVKRTGEKVFLECVQDMDHENMFWYRQDPGLGLRLIYFSYDVKMKEKGDIPEGYSVSREKKERFSLILESASTNQTSMYLCASSPTDPTGYNEQFFGPGTRLTVL.

The gene calls are TRBV7-9 and TRBJ2-2; D is perhaps TRBD1 (5 bases). CDR1 is SEHNR and CDR2 is FQNEAQ in the germline V gene (reference sequence). V was cut by 2 bases and J by 4 bases, with 14 bases left in between. The CDR3 has 16 residues. The DNA of the CDR3 is TGTGCCAGCAGCTTACTTTCCGACAGTTCCACCGGGGAGCTGTTTTTT. Amino acid sequence: CASSLLSDSSTGELFF.

The chain combines TRBV28 with TRBJ1-4; 8 nucleotides line up with TRBD1. CDR3 length: 14 residues. Germline CDR1 is MDHEN and CDR2 is SYDVKM. The J segment lost 8 bases and the V segment lost 7 bases, leaving 9 bases of the junction unmatched. The CDR3 region is CASKPQGVDEKLFF. The CDR3 nucleotides read TGTGCCAGCAAGCCACAGGGGGTGGACGAAAAACTGTTTTTT.

This chain connects TRBV5-1 to TRBJ2-5; D not certain. The ends were cut back, 5 bases at V and 1 base at J, with 12 bases in the middle. Germline values: CDR1 SGHRS, CDR2 YFSETQ. The CDR3 totals 14 residues. CDR3 coding DNA: TGCGCCAGCAGTCCCTCGCGGCCCCAAGAGACCCAGTACTTC. Translating it yields CASSPSRPQETQYF. The whole variable domain, filled in from reference TRBV5-1 and TRBJ2-5, reads KAGVTQTPRYLIKTRGQQVTLSCSPISGHRSVSWYQQTPGQGLQFLFEYFSETQRNKGNFPGRFSGRQFSNSRSEMNVSTLELGDSALYLCASSPSRPQETQYFGPGTRLLVL.

This sequence joins TRBV18 and TRBJ2-2; D might be TRBD2 (5 bases). V was trimmed by 3 bases and J by 6 bases, leaving 8 bases between them. The CDR3 has 13 residues. Germline V gives CDR1 KGHSH, CDR2 LQKENI. The CDR3, as DNA: TGTGCCAGCTCACCTGCCGGGGCCGGGGAGCTGTTTTTT. This codes for CASSPAGAGELFF.

With respect to this clone: Other nucleotide sequences in the sample specify the same CDR3. This chain links TRBV10-3 with TRBJ2-3; 7 bases map to TRBD1. Looked up from germline, CDR1 is ENHRY and CDR2 is SYGVKD. V lost 9 bases, J lost 2 bases, and 2 bases stayed unmatched. This CDR3 comprises 12 residues. As DNA, the CDR3 is TGTGCCATACAGGGGTTCACAGATACGCAGTATTTT. This translates into CAIQGFTDTQYF.

The chain employs TRBV7-2 and TRBJ1-5; D unresolved. The length of the CDR3 is 15 residues. Looked up from germline, CDR1 is SGHTA and CDR2 is FQGNSA. V shed 2 bases and J shed 4 bases, with 12 bases lying between them. This CDR3 reads CASSLTKGWNQPQHF. The CDR3 bases are TGTGCCAGCAGCTTAACTAAGGGTTGGAATCAGCCCCAGCATTTT.

V usage is TRBV7-6 and J usage is TRBJ1-1; a weak D match, TRBD1 (5 bases). This CDR3 is built from 16 residues. Trimming cost V 5 bases and J 0 bases, with 16 bases left between them. Germline V gene lookup returns CDR1 SGHVS and CDR2 FNYEAQ. The CDR3 here is CASSPTGGSLNTEAFF. The DNA for the CDR3 is TGTGCCAGCAGCCCTACGGGGGGGTCCCTGAACACTGAAGCTTTCTTT.

This chain uses TRBV5-1 with TRBJ2-1, with D perhaps matching TRBD2 (5 bases). The CDR3 extends over 14 amino acids. V lost 4 bases and J 8 bases, leaving 16 bases between the germline ends. The V gene's germline CDR1 is SGHRS and CDR2 YFSETQ. The CDR3 is CASSPTGVQDEQFF. CDR3 nucleotide sequence: TGCGCCAGCAGCCCCACCGGGGTGCAAGATGAGCAGTTCTTC.

The genes are TRBV6-1 and TRBJ1-3; D is uncertain. The CDR3 contains 15 residues. V lost 5 bases and J lost 2, with 13 bases in between. Per germline, CDR1 MNHNS and CDR2 SASEGT. CDR3 in DNA: TGTGCCAGCAGTCGAATCTGGGAAACTGGAAACACCATATATTTT. Protein sequence: CASSRIWETGNTIYF.

This clone was recorded once. The chain links TRBV5-4 to TRBJ2-2; unclear D gene. Germline V CDR1 and CDR2: SGHNT, YYREEE (reference sequence). The length of the CDR3 is 15 residues. Trimming removed 1 base at V and 0 bases at J, with 7 bases between. The CDR3, as DNA: TGTGCCAGCAGCTTGAAAACCTCGAACACCGGGGAGCTGTTTTTT. This sequence encodes CASSLKTSNTGELFF. The entire variable domain, with the rest obtained from reference TRBV5-4 and TRBJ2-2, is as follows: ETGVTQSPTHLIKTRGQQVTLRCSSQSGHNTVSWYQQALGQGPQFIFQYYREEENGRGNFPPRFSGLQFPNYSSELNVNALELDDSALYLCASSLKTSNTGELFFGEGSRLTVL.

In nucleotides, the CDR3 is TGTGCCAGCAGTTACTCAGGCAGGGACCCAGGCTACACCTTC. Encoded protein: CASSYSGRDPGYTF. The chain combines TRBV6-5 with TRBJ1-2, with a possible D match to TRBD1 (5 bases). The CDR3 covers 14 residues. Germline assignment: CDR1 MNHEY and CDR2 SVGAGI. V dropped 0 bases and J dropped 8 bases, with 13 bases sitting between them.

The V call is TRBV5-1, the J call TRBJ2-7; D may be TRBD2 (6 bases). The germline V and J ends were trimmed by 5 bases and 1 base, with 10 bases remaining between them. The CDR3 loop spans 13 amino acids. Per germline, CDR1 SGHRS and CDR2 YFSETQ. Here the CDR3 DNA reads TGCGCCAGCAGTCCGGGACTTTCCTACGAGCAGTACTTC. It yields the protein CASSPGLSYEQYF. Full variable domain (outside the CDR3, taken from reference TRBV5-1 and TRBJ2-7): KAGVTQTPRYLIKTRGQQVTLSCSPISGHRSVSWYQQTPGQGLQFLFEYFSETQRNKGNFPGRFSGRQFSNSRSEMNVSTLELGDSALYLCASSPGLSYEQYFGPGTRLTVT.

This chain uses TRBV4-3 with TRBJ2-2; the match to TRBD1 covers 7 bases. Germline values: CDR1 LGHNA, CDR2 YSLEER. The CDR3 contains 15 residues. V dropped 3 bases and J dropped 5; count of bases not matched to a gene: 6. CDR3 loop: CASSHTGDGTGELFF. CDR3 in DNA: TGCGCCAGCAGCCATACAGGGGACGGGACCGGGGAGCTGTTTTTT.

The CDR3 bases are TGTGCCAGTAGGATGGGGGACAGGGATCTCCACGAGCAGTACTTC. Residues: CASRMGDRDLHEQYF. J is TRBJ2-7 and V is TRBV28; the match to TRBD1 covers 9 bases. V gave up 9 bases and J gave up 5 bases; unmatched junction bases: 14. The CDR3 runs to 15 residues. Per the germline V gene, CDR1 is MDHEN and CDR2 is SYDVKM.

The genes are TRBV7-8 and TRBJ1-5, with 8 bases matching TRBD1. The ends lost 7 bases at V and 4 bases at J; junction bases unmatched: 6. Germline CDR1 and CDR2: SGHVS and FQNEAQ. The CDR3 totals 14 residues. CDR3 loop: CASNRGRENQPQHF. CDR3 DNA sequence: TGTGCCAGCAACAGGGGGAGGGAAAATCAGCCCCAGCATTTT.

The chain is built from TRBV7-2 and TRBJ2-1, with a weak D call TRBD1 (6 bases). The CDR3 consists of 15 residues. Germline V lookup: CDR1 SGHTA, CDR2 FQGNSA. Trimming shortened V by 1 base and J by 8 bases, and 15 bases separated the two germline ends. The CDR3 here is CASSLVAGAGDEQFF. In DNA, the CDR3 is TGTGCCAGCAGCTTAGTTGCAGGGGCCGGGGATGAGCAGTTCTTC.